The following is a T cell receptor (beta chain) sequence with its context. A single record per CDR3 protein comes from TCRdb applying MiXCR to the 5' RACE reads. The sample yields 410,000 or so distinct CDR3 sequences, more than 20% seen once. This sample was included in a study of T-cell memory formation after mild COVID-19. Germline V gene sequence: CDR1 KGHDR, CDR2 SFDVKD. V shed 2 bases and J 9 bases; nucleotides not matched to a gene: 9. The CDR3 is 15 amino acids. Material: PBMCs or a T cell subset sorted from them (not recorded which). The V gene is TRBV24-1, the J gene TRBJ1-1; TRBD1 matches at 9 bases. The sequence derives from an adult woman who had mild COVID-19 (a few samples of this study predate the infection). Cell type and time point are not known. The CDR3 nucleotides are TGTGCCACCAGTGATTCCCTCCGGGACAGGGAACAAGCTTTCTTT. Amino acids: CATSDSLRDREQAFF.